A selection of T cell receptor beta chains follows, all from one sample in a study of metastatic and nonmetastatic thyroid tumors. TCRdb re-clonotyped the PCR reads through MiXCR. Of about 52,000 clones in the sample, more than 15% were seen once. The sample consisted of blood. Every receptor here comes from a female donor with papillary thyroid cancer or a benign thyroid nodule (not recorded which). Some clones in this sample may be carry-over from other donors' samples. Both conserved end residues are part of each CDR3. Fields, in order: J gene, V gene, clone size, D gene, CDR3 length, CDR3 DNA, CDR3 protein. A D gene is named only where the DNA matches it firmly. Part of the rows lack a size; the others show once, few, many or a class for expanded clones.

>TRBJ1-3|TRBV30|NA|NA|16
TGTGCCTGGAACCCTTCATGGGGGGTTTCGGGAAACACCATATATTTT
CAWNPSWGVSGNTIYF
>TRBJ2-7|TRBV5-1|many|NA|14
TGCGCCAGCAGCTTTCCGGGACAAACCTACGAGCAGTACTTC
CASSFPGQTYEQYF
>TRBJ2-2|TRBV2|NA|NA|15
TGTGCCAGAGGATGGATCATGGATAACACCGGGGAGCTGTTTTTT
CARGWIMDNTGELFF
>TRBJ2-1|TRBV15|many|TRBD2|15
TGTGCCACCAGCAGAGAACTAGCGGAAGACAATGAGCAGTTCTTC
CATSRELAEDNEQFF
>TRBJ2-2|TRBV5-4|many|NA|18
TGTGCCAGCAGCTTGGAATTCGCTTCGGCTAGCTGGACGGGGGAGCTGTTTTTT
CASSLEFASASWTGELFF
>TRBJ2-7|TRBV4-1|many|NA|17
TGCGCCAGCAGCCAACCCCAAACAGCGCTAACCCCCTACGAGCAGTACTTC
CASSQPQTALTPYEQYF
>TRBJ1-5|TRBV20-1|many|TRBD1|13
TGCAGTGCAACCGGGACAGGGGATCAGCCCCAGCATTTT
CSATGTGDQPQHF
>TRBJ2-7|TRBV24-1|many|TRBD1|16
TGTGCCACCAGTGATGGACAGGGACAGGTGCCCTACGAGCAGTACTTC
CATSDGQGQVPYEQYF
>TRBJ2-7|TRBV6-6|few|TRBD2|15
TGTGCCAGCAGTTACTCGATAGCGGGAGTCAACGAGCAGTACTTC
CASSYSIAGVNEQYF
>TRBJ2-3|TRBV28|many|NA|12
TGTGCCAGCAGTACTACTACAGATACGCAGTATTTT
CASSTTTDTQYF
>TRBJ1-1|TRBV27|many|TRBD1|17
TGTGCCAGCAGTTTATCGTGGAGGTCCACAGGGGGGACTGAAGCTTTCTTT
CASSLSWRSTGGTEAFF
>TRBJ1-4|TRBV2|many|NA|13
TGTGCCAGCAGCGGGGATACTAATGAAAAACTGTTTTTT
CASSGDTNEKLFF
>TRBJ2-6|TRBV7-8|NA|TRBD2|18
TGTGCCAGCAGCAGCGCGGGACTAGACTTCGGCGGTGCCAACGTCCTTACTTTC
CASSSAGLDFGGANVLTF
>TRBJ2-3|TRBV28|many|NA|14
TGTGCCAGCAGTTTACGTATTGGCACAGATACGCGGTATTTT
CASSLRIGTDTRYF
>TRBJ1-6|TRBV28|few|NA|15
TGTGCCAGCAGTTCAAGTACGGTAAAAAATTCACCCCTCCACTTT
CASSSSTVKNSPLHF
>TRBJ2-1|TRBV6-4|few|NA|16
TGTGCCAGCAGTGACTCGGGTCGGGGCTCCTACAATGAGCAGTTCTTC
CASSDSGRGSYNEQFF
>TRBJ2-7|TRBV2|many|NA|15
TGTGCCAGCAGAAGAGGACCCGGCCGGGACTACGAGCAGTACTTC
CASRRGPGRDYEQYF
>TRBJ1-1|TRBV5-1|many|NA|12
TGCGCCAGCAGCGGGGGGAGCACTGAAGCTTTCTTT
CASSGGSTEAFF
>TRBJ2-1|TRBV7-2|many|TRBD1|14
TGTGCCAGCAGCGAGGACAGGGTTAGCAATGAGCAGTTCTTC
CASSEDRVSNEQFF
>TRBJ1-2|TRBV6-1|many|NA|14
TGTGCCAGCAGTACGTCAGGGAATAACTATGGCTACACCTTC
CASSTSGNNYGYTF
>TRBJ2-5|TRBV2|few|TRBD2|17
TGTGCCAGCAGTAAAGTTAGGGAGGGTGTCAGGAGGGTGTCCCAGTACTTC
CASSKVREGVRRVSQYF
>TRBJ2-3|TRBV10-1|few|TRBD2|15
TGCGCCAGCAGTGAGCGGGTAGCGGGGTCGGATACGCAGTATTTT
CASSERVAGSDTQYF
>TRBJ2-2|TRBV5-4|NA|TRBD1|16
TGTGCCAGCAGCTTGGACGGGACAGGTAACACCGGGGAGCTGTTTTTT
CASSLDGTGNTGELFF
>TRBJ2-2|TRBV10-1|many|TRBD2|14
TGCGCCAGCAGTGCTAGCGGATCCACCGGGGAGCTGTTTTTT
CASSASGSTGELFF
>TRBJ2-7|TRBV28|many|TRBD2|15
TGTGCCACCCTTCCTAGCGGGGCGTACTCCTACGAGCAGTACTTC
CATLPSGAYSYEQYF
>TRBJ2-3|TRBV20-1|many|NA|12
TGCAGTGCTAGTCCCCCCCCGGATACGCAGTATTTT
CSASPPPDTQYF
>TRBJ2-1|TRBV19|many|NA|13
TGTGCCAGTAGCATGACATCACTGAATGAGCAGTTCTTC
CASSMTSLNEQFF
>TRBJ2-7|TRBV6-1|many|TRBD2|13
TGTGCCAGCAGCAGGGACTACCTTTACGAGCAGTACTTC
CASSRDYLYEQYF
>TRBJ2-1|TRBV10-3|many|TRBD1|16
TGTGCCATCAGGGGTACCCAAGCCTACAGGGGCAATGAGCAGTTCTTC
CAIRGTQAYRGNEQFF
>TRBJ1-5|TRBV6-2/TRBV6-3|many|NA|16
TGTGCCAGCAGTTACTTACAGGACAGTAGCAATCAGCCCCAGCATTTT
CASSYLQDSSNQPQHF
>TRBJ1-2|TRBV11-2|NA|NA|14
TGTGCCAGCAGAACCGCCGGGACATCCTATGGCTACACCTTC
CASRTAGTSYGYTF
>TRBJ2-7|TRBV4-2|NA|NA|13
TGTGCCAGCGGCCCCGGCGGGTCCTACGAGCAGTACTTC
CASGPGGSYEQYF